These 12 T cell receptor beta chains were sequenced from one sample in a study of blood T cell repertoires in COVID-19 (dated by TCRdb to the early 2020s). Library method: the immunoSEQ multiplex PCR assay. This immuneACCESS table, as held by TCRdb, lists in-frame sequences with V and J called but not all clones. Of the missing ones, under half trace to an unresolved V gene in checked studies; the others have no known cause. Present in this sample are about 330,000 clones, 85% to 90% of which were seen just once. The ten largest clones represent about 10% of the sample. The specimen was PBMCs or T cells enriched from blood (not recorded which). These receptors came from a young woman who had recovered from COVID-19.

This clone was detected only a few times. The chain couples TRBV23-1 to TRBJ1-6; the D gene is possibly TRBD1 (5 bases). TRBV23-1 is annotated as an ORF whose role is uncertain. The V gene lost 3 bases and the J gene lost 5 bases, with 8 bases spanning the gap. The CDR3 runs to 14 residues. The CDR3 reads CASSQKGNNSPLHF. The CDR3 DNA reads TGCGCCAGCAGTCAGAAGGGGAATAATTCACCCCTCCACTTT.

The chain joins TRBV27 to TRBJ2-1; tentative D call: TRBD1 (5 bases). Between the trimmed V and J ends, which lost 1 base and 3 bases, there was a span of 13 bases. The germline gives CDR1 MNHEY, CDR2 SMNVEV (reference sequence). The CDR3 is made up of 16 amino acids. The CDR3 bases are TGTGCCAGCAGTTTATTTCCCAGGGTCGGCTACAATGAGCAGTTCTTC. This sequence encodes CASSLFPRVGYNEQFF.

This clone was observed once. The rearrangement uses TRBV12-5 and TRBJ1-2; TRBD1 aligns across 8 bases. The CDR3 extends over 15 amino acids. The J segment lost 8 bases and the V segment lost 0 bases, leaving 8 bases of the junction unmatched. CDR1 LGHNT and CDR2 FRNRAP come from the germline V gene. The CDR3 here is CASGLVQDRALGYTF. The DNA for the CDR3 is TGTGCTAGTGGTTTGGTACAGGACAGGGCTTTAGGCTACACCTTC.

The chain uses TRBV6-5 and TRBJ1-2, with D possibly matching TRBD1 (6 bases). CDR3 size: 14 residues. Germline CDR1 reads MNHEY; CDR2 reads SVGAGI. The V end lost 6 bases, the J end lost 6 bases, and 17 bases lay between the germline ends. CDR3 residues: CASRTGVSNHGYTF. The CDR3 DNA reads TGTGCCAGCAGGACAGGAGTTTCCAACCATGGCTACACCTTC.

This rearrangement joins TRBV4-2 to TRBJ2-1, with 9 bases that match TRBD2. The CDR3 consists of 15 residues. V trimming: 8 bases; J trimming: 6 bases; junction bases outside the gene matches: 11. Germline CDR1 is LGHNA and CDR2 is YNFKEQ. The CDR3 loop reads CASSHRTSAFNEQFF. The CDR3 DNA reads as TGTGCCAGCTCCCATCGGACTAGCGCATTCAATGAGCAGTTCTTC.

This chain links TRBV5-1 with TRBJ2-1, with 13 bases matching TRBD2. V was pared by 4 bases and J by 4 bases, with 11 bases of the junction left unmatched. The CDR3 is made up of 18 amino acids. Germline V gene lookup returns CDR1 SGHRS and CDR2 YFSETQ. The CDR3 loop is CASSTGTSGTPIYNEQFF. CDR3 bases: TGCGCCAGCAGCACCGGGACTAGCGGGACCCCGATTTACAATGAGCAGTTCTTC.

The CDR3 coding sequence is TGTGCCAGCAGTGAGTGGACAGGGAGGATTTCCTACGAGCAGTACTTC. It is translated as CASSEWTGRISYEQYF. The chain is built from TRBV28 and TRBJ2-7, with TRBD1 identical over 8 bases. The J segment lost 1 base and the V segment lost 5 bases, leaving 10 bases of the junction unmatched. The CDR3 sequence is 16 residues long. Germline V gene data show CDR1 as MDHEN and CDR2 as SYDVKM.

The sample holds a few counts of this clone. The rearrangement links TRBV5-5 to TRBJ2-2, with a tentative D call TRBD2 (5 bases). The V gene's germline CDR1 is SGHKS and CDR2 YYEKEE (reference sequence). The CDR3 contains 13 residues. The V and J ends lost 3 bases and 5 bases respectively, with 8 bases between them. This CDR3 reads CASSWTPTGELFF. Here the CDR3 DNA reads TGTGCCAGCAGCTGGACTCCTACCGGGGAGCTGTTTTTT.

The chain carries TRBV7-9 and TRBJ2-3; D may be TRBD2 (5 bases). V was trimmed by 6 bases and J by 7 bases, leaving 11 bases between them. CDR1 SEHNR and CDR2 FQNEAQ come from the germline V gene (reference sequence). The CDR3 runs 12 residues. The DNA for the CDR3 is TGTGCCAGCAGGGCCTCCGGGAATACGCAGTATTTT. Amino acid sequence: CASRASGNTQYF. Drawing the rest from reference TRBV7-9 and TRBJ2-3, the complete variable domain is DTGVSQNPRHKITKRGQNVTFRCDPISEHNRLYWYRQTLGQGPEFLTYFQNEAQLEKSRLLSDRFSAERPKGSFSTLEIQRTEQGDSAMYLCASRASGNTQYFGPGTRLTVL.

The rearrangement uses TRBV25-1 and TRBJ2-3; TRBD2 matches at 9 bases. This CDR3 spans 15 amino acids. V lost 5 bases, J lost 7 bases, and 10 bases stayed unmatched. Germline values: CDR1 MGHDK, CDR2 SYGVNS. The CDR3 region has the DNA TGTGCCAGCAGTAAATTAGCGGGAGCGGTGAATACGCAGTATTTT. As protein: CASSKLAGAVNTQYF.

The V call is TRBV3-1 (or the pseudogene TRBV3-2), the J call TRBJ2-3, with D maybe TRBD1 (6 bases). Trimming shortened V by 4 bases and J by 2 bases, and 10 bases separated the two germline ends. This CDR3 has 14 amino acids. In germline, CDR1 is LGHDT, CDR2 YNNKEL (reference sequence). The CDR3, as DNA: TGTGCCAGCAGCCCAGGGGATTCCACAGATACGCAGTATTTT. As protein: CASSPGDSTDTQYF.

This clone was seen a single time. V gene TRBV7-2 combines with J gene TRBJ2-3, with 10 bases aligning to TRBD2. CDR1 and CDR2 from the germline V gene are SGHTA and FQGNSA. The CDR3 consists of 18 residues. V was pared by 0 bases and J by 2 bases, with 8 bases of the junction left unmatched. CDR3 nucleotide sequence: TGTGCCAGCAGCTTAGCGGGGTGGGGACTAGCGAACACAGATACGCAGTATTTT. Its translation: CASSLAGWGLANTDTQYF.